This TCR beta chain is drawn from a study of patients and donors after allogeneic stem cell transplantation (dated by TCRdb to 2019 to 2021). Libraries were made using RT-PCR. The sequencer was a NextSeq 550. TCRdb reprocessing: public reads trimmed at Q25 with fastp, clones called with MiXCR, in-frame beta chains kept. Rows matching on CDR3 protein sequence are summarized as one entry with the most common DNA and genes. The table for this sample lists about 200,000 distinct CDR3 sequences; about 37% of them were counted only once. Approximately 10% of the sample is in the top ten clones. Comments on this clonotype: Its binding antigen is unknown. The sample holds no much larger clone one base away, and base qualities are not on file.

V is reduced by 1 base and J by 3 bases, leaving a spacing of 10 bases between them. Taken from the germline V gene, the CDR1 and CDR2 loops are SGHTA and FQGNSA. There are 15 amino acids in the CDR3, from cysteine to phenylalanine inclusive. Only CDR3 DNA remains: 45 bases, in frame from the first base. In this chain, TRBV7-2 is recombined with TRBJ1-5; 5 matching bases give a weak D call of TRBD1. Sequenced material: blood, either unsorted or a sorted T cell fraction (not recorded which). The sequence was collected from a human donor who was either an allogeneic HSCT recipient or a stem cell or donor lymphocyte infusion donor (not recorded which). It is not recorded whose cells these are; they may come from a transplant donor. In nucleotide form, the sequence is TGTGCCAGCAGCTTAGATTCCGGGACCAATCAGCCCCAGCATTTT. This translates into CASSLDSGTNQPQHF.